The sequence of this T cell receptor beta chain was determined in a study of CD8+ T cells in alopecia areata. Study in general: Treated patients were given 5 to 10 mg oral tofacitinib twice daily. The study's findings and limits: Both scalp clonality and the expanded CD8+ clones among the top 100 showed a significant decrease with tofacitinib. Sequenced scalp T cells also include alphabeta T cells resident in normal skin.

The germline gives CDR1 SGDLS, CDR2 YYNGEE. This CDR3 is built from 15 residues. Trimming removed 0 bases from V and 0 bases from J, with 10 bases in between. For this clone: Its antigen is not known.

Extracted RNA was reverse transcribed into cDNA, the sequencing template. Only in-frame clones appear in the TCRdb table, and some are missing; sequencing was by immunoSEQ multiplex PCR. The data show 42,000 or so clones, roughly 92% seen once. Treatment: oral pan-JAK inhibitor, 5-10 mg twice daily. This sequence originates from a human donor with alopecia areata. This chain links TRBV9 with TRBJ2-7; D perhaps matches TRBD2 (5 bases). Sample: CD8+ T cells sorted from blood, taken at week 24, from a patient treated with tofacitinib. The CDR3 sequence: CASSVESGISYEQYF. CDR3 DNA sequence: TGTGCCAGCAGCGTAGAGTCCGGGATCTCCTACGAGCAGTACTTC.